Each of the 24 T cell receptor beta chains below was sequenced from the same sample in a study of blood T cell repertoires in COVID-19. Only in-frame clones appear in the TCRdb table, and some are missing; sequencing was by immunoSEQ multiplex PCR. The table includes some 140,000 clones, around 89% detected once. Sequences were obtained from peripheral blood. The receptors derive from a man aged 45-65 years with active or convalescent COVID-19.

The chain recombines TRBV10-3 with TRBJ2-2; 8 bases agree with TRBD1. Germline values: CDR1 ENHRY, CDR2 SYGVKD. This CDR3 has 14 amino acids. The V and J ends lost 6 bases and 6 bases, in that order; junction bases with no gene match: 6. In nucleotides, the CDR3 is TGTGCCATCAGCGGACAGGGTGGGGCCGGGGAGCTGTTTTTT. Residues: CAISGQGGAGELFF.

The chain has TRBV19 and TRBJ2-1; 7 bases align to TRBD1. Germline V gene lookup returns CDR1 LNHDA and CDR2 SQIVND (reference sequence). The CDR3 has 14 residues. Trimming cost V 9 bases and J 6 bases; bases outside gene matches: 11. The CDR3 loop reads CARGTKRQGNEQFF. The CDR3 region has the DNA TGTGCCAGAGGAACCAAGAGACAGGGCAATGAGCAGTTCTTC.

V is TRBV13 and J is TRBJ2-3; D perhaps matches TRBD2 (5 bases). The V gene's germline CDR1 is PRHDT and CDR2 FYEKMQ (reference sequence). This CDR3 spans 15 amino acids. Between the trimmed V and J ends, which lost 4 bases and 1 base, there was a span of 12 bases. The CDR3 here is CASSSRRTGTDTQYF. The CDR3, as DNA: TGTGCCAGCAGCTCACGGAGGACCGGCACAGATACGCAGTATTTT.

The chain has TRBV5-1 and TRBJ1-4; TRBD1 might be the D (6 bases). This CDR3 has 16 amino acids. Germline V gene data show CDR1 as SGHRS and CDR2 as YFSETQ. V was clipped by 0 bases and J by 6 bases, with 15 bases between them. CDR3 sequence: CASSLDRASTYEKLFF. The CDR3 DNA reads as TGCGCCAGCAGCTTGGACAGGGCTTCTACTTATGAAAAACTGTTTTTT.

The CDR3 loop is CASSQTGSSYNEQFF. For the CDR3, the DNA is TGTGCCAGCAGCCAAACAGGGAGCTCCTACAATGAGCAGTTCTTC. The V gene is TRBV3-1 (or the pseudogene TRBV3-2), the J gene TRBJ2-1; TRBD1 might be the D (6 bases). V was trimmed by 2 bases and J by 0 bases, leaving 8 bases between them. CDR1 LGHDT and CDR2 YNNKEL come from the germline V gene (reference sequence). This CDR3 has 15 residues.

The chain has TRBV6-5 and TRBJ2-7; TRBD1 agrees at 7 bases. Losses at the gene ends were 6 bases for V and 6 bases for J; bases not matched to a gene: 14. The CDR3 covers 15 residues. Germline CDR1 is MNHEY and CDR2 is SVGAGI. CDR3 bases: TGTGCCAGCAGAACCAACAGGGGATCGGCCAGCGAGCAGTACTTC. Its protein product is CASRTNRGSASEQYF.

The rearrangement links TRBV4-2 to TRBJ1-5; D not resolved. The CDR3 runs to 13 residues. CDR1 is LGHNA, CDR2 YNFKEQ, per germline. Trimming removed 0 bases at V and 5 bases at J, with 5 bases between. The CDR3 region is CASSQDRDQPQHF. The CDR3 DNA reads as TGTGCCAGCAGCCAAGATCGGGATCAGCCCCAGCATTTT.

The chain uses TRBV4-3 and TRBJ1-3; D unclear. This CDR3 is 13 amino acids long. Trimming took 2 bases from V and 4 from J, leaving 6 bases between them. Germline CDR1 LGHNA, CDR2 YSLEER. The CDR3 nucleotides are TGCGCCAGCAGCCAAAAACACGGAAACACCATATATTTT. It codes for CASSQKHGNTIYF.

The chain combines TRBV29-1 with TRBJ2-5, with 7 positions matching TRBD1. CDR3 size: 13 residues. Germline assignment: CDR1 SQVTM and CDR2 ANQGSEA. Trimming removed 6 bases from V and 1 base from J; junction bases left unmatched: 5. The CDR3, as DNA: TGCAGCGTCGGGCAGGGGGTCCAAGAGACCCAGTACTTC. Its protein product is CSVGQGVQETQYF.

The rearrangement links TRBV11-2 to TRBJ2-5; perhaps TRBD1 as D (5 bases). Trimming took 1 base from V and 3 from J, leaving 15 bases between them. CDR1 SGHAT and CDR2 FQNNGV come from the germline V gene. The CDR3 covers 16 residues. The CDR3: CASSLGSGYTEETQYF. In nucleotides, the CDR3 is TGTGCCAGCAGCTTAGGTTCAGGGTACACGGAAGAGACCCAGTACTTC.

The chain carries TRBV6-2 or TRBV6-3 and TRBJ1-1, with TRBD1 matching 8 bases. The CDR3 sequence is 16 residues long. The ends lost 3 bases at V and 3 bases at J; junction bases unmatched: 9. Germline V lookup: CDR1 MNHEY, CDR2 SVGEGT. The CDR3 loop is CASSYNPDRVHTEAFF. CDR3 DNA sequence: TGTGCCAGCAGTTATAATCCGGACAGGGTCCACACTGAAGCTTTCTTT.

The J gene is TRBJ2-1, the V gene TRBV28; 9 bases match TRBD2. The CDR3 extends over 16 amino acids. Unmatched junction bases numbered 8, after V lost 6 bases and J lost 2 bases. Per germline, CDR1 MDHEN and CDR2 SYDVKM. CDR3 nucleotide sequence: TGTGCCAGCAGCCCCACCGCGGGAGGGCCCTACAATGAGCAGTTCTTC. This gives the protein CASSPTAGGPYNEQFF.

In this sample, this clone turned up once. The V gene is TRBV28, the J gene TRBJ2-5; maybe TRBD1 (5 bases). The germline V and J ends were trimmed by 5 bases and 1 base, with 11 bases remaining between them. Germline V gene lookup returns CDR1 MDHEN and CDR2 SYDVKM. The length of the CDR3 is 14 residues. For the CDR3, the DNA is TGTGCCAGCAGTCGAAGACAGCTCCAAGAGACCCAGTACTTC. Encoded protein: CASSRRQLQETQYF.

V gene TRBV19 combines with J gene TRBJ1-6, with 7 positions matching TRBD1. J gave up 9 bases and V 1 base, and 12 bases lay outside the gene matches. The length of the CDR3 is 17 residues. Germline V gives CDR1 LNHDA, CDR2 SQIVND (reference sequence). The CDR3 DNA is TGTGCCAGTAGTATAGGACAGGGAACGGGATCCATTTCACCCCTCCACTTT. The encoded protein is CASSIGQGTGSISPLHF.

The chain is built from TRBV6-5 and TRBJ2-1; TRBD2 matches 7 bases. Germline V lookup: CDR1 MNHEY, CDR2 SVGAGI. The junction had 13 bases not matched to a gene; V was cut back by 7 bases and J by 10 bases. This CDR3 is built from 14 residues. The CDR3 sequence is CASIRTRTLGEQFF. CDR3 DNA: TGTGCCAGCATAAGGACTAGGACTTTAGGGGAGCAGTTCTTC.

This chain joins TRBV6-4 and TRBJ1-4; maybe TRBD1 (6 bases). Per germline, CDR1 MRHNA and CDR2 SNTAGT. V lost 0 bases and J lost 6, with 14 bases in between. The CDR3 length is 16 residues. Here the CDR3 reads CASSDSNRDPYEKLFF. The CDR3 coding sequence is TGTGCCAGCAGTGACTCGAACAGGGACCCCTATGAAAAACTGTTTTTT.

The chain employs TRBV27 and TRBJ1-6, with TRBD1 as a possible D gene (5 bases). The germline V gene encodes CDR1 MNHEY and CDR2 SMNVEV (reference sequence). CDR3 length equals 16 residues. V was clipped by 5 bases and J by 3 bases, with 14 bases between them. The CDR3 DNA reads TGTGCCAGCAGTCCCTCCATCGGGGGCTATAATTCACCCCTCCACTTT. Its translation is CASSPSIGGYNSPLHF.

This chain links TRBV3-1 (or the pseudogene TRBV3-2) with TRBJ1-5, with no clear D. The CDR3 is 13 amino acids. Trimming left V 3 bases short and J 5 bases short, with 8 bases between. Germline V lookup: CDR1 LGHDT, CDR2 YNNKEL (reference sequence). The DNA of the CDR3 is TGTGCCAGCAGCCAGGGAGGGTATCAGCCCCAGCATTTT. Amino acids: CASSQGGYQPQHF.

The rearrangement uses TRBV12-5 and TRBJ1-1; a possible D gene is TRBD1 (5 bases). The V and J ends lost 5 bases and 10 bases respectively, with 17 bases between them. In germline, CDR1 is LGHNT, CDR2 FRNRAP. The CDR3 covers 13 residues. CDR3 nucleotides: TGTGCTAGTGGTCCGGCGGGAGGGCAGGGAGCTTTCTTT. Protein product: CASGPAGGQGAFF.

This clone was detected once. This sequence joins TRBV2 and TRBJ2-7; a weak D match, TRBD2 (7 bases). This CDR3 comprises 15 residues. Germline V gives CDR1 SNHLY, CDR2 FYNNEI. Here the CDR3 DNA reads TGTGCGGACAAGGGGGGGCTAGCGGAAACCTACGAGCAGTACTTC. The encoded protein is CADKGGLAETYEQYF.

The chain is built from TRBV4-3 and TRBJ2-2; possible D gene TRBD2, 6 bases. V was clipped by 4 bases and J by 6 bases, with 9 bases between them. CDR1 and CDR2 (germline): LGHNA, YSLEER. This CDR3 is built from 13 residues. The CDR3 loop is CASSPGGAGELFF. The CDR3 DNA is TGCGCCAGCAGCCCAGGCGGGGCCGGGGAGCTGTTTTTT.

V and J are TRBV9 and TRBJ2-7, with 13 bases fitting TRBD2. The CDR3 extends over 15 amino acids. Germline lookup yields CDR1 SGDLS and CDR2 YYNGEE. V lost 4 bases to trimming and J lost 2 bases; unmatched junction nucleotides: 3. The CDR3 here is CASSPGLAGAYEQYF. The CDR3 DNA reads TGTGCCAGCAGCCCCGGACTAGCGGGGGCCTACGAGCAGTACTTC.

The chain joins TRBV19 to TRBJ2-7; 9 positions agree with TRBD2. Germline trimming cut 5 bases from V and 8 bases from J; bases unmatched to any gene: 19. The CDR3 contains 17 residues. Germline loops: CDR1 LNHDA, CDR2 SQIVND (reference sequence). The CDR3 is CASSPYIAGDETTKQYF. CDR3 DNA: TGTGCCAGTAGTCCCTATATAGCGGGGGATGAGACTACGAAGCAGTACTTC. The full variable domain, completed using reference TRBV19 and TRBJ2-7, is DGGITQSPKYLFRKEGQNVTLSCEQNLNHDAMYWYRQDPGQGLRLIYYSQIVNDFQKGDIAEGYSVSREKKESFPLTVTSAQKNPTAFYLCASSPYIAGDETTKQYFGPGTRLTVT.

This clone was seen just once. The J gene is TRBJ1-2, the V gene TRBV7-2, with TRBD1 matching 10 bases. This CDR3 has 15 residues. Germline loops: CDR1 SGHTA, CDR2 FQGNSA. The ends lost 3 bases at V and 7 bases at J; junction bases unmatched: 8. This CDR3 is CASSFDRGPLVGYTF. The CDR3 DNA sequence: TGTGCCAGCAGCTTTGACAGGGGGCCCCTTGTTGGCTACACCTTC. The full variable domain, with the rest looked up from reference TRBV7-2 and TRBJ1-2, is GAGVSQSPSNKVTEKGKDVELRCDPISGHTALYWYRQSLGQGLEFLIYFQGNSAPDKSGLPSDRFSAERTGGSVSTLTIQRTQQEDSAVYLCASSFDRGPLVGYTFGSGTRLTVV.